This T cell receptor beta chain was sequenced during a study of CD8 T cells in Susac syndrome. Study in general: Within the sequenced Susac syndrome patient group, six exhibited active disease and eight were in remission.

A note on this clonotype: Its antigen is undetermined.

The CDR3 totals 13 residues. V lost 5 bases and J 6 bases, leaving 13 bases between the germline ends. TEMRA cells were FACS-enriched, unlike CD8+ and CD4+ T cells, which were negatively isolated. Study-level findings and limits: It was acknowledged by the study that relatively few individuals were included in its TCR sequencing and HLA analysis.

RNA amounts of 0.5 to 1 ug underwent reverse transcription with random hexamers. TCRdb reprocessed the immunoSEQ multiplex PCR reads via MiXCR and lists one record per CDR3 protein. Here the sample spans 140,000 or so distinct CDR3 sequences, more than 90% being singletons. The chain joins TRBV12-3 or TRBV12-4 to TRBJ1-1, with a possible D match to TRBD1 (5 bases). The sequencing sample was made of CD4+ T cells from PBMCs. This clonotype was sampled from a human donor with Susac syndrome. The CDR3 nucleotides read TGTGCCAGCAGTATGGGGCCGTGGGCTGAAGCTTTCTTT. Its protein is CASSMGPWAEAFF.